Ten or more counts support the clone carrying this T cell receptor (beta chain). Its antigen is not identified. The data were taken from a study of T cells in Graves' hyperthyroidism and ophthalmopathy. Amplified TCR beta CDR3 regions derived from RNA transcripts. The HTBI primer set was used in a first-round RT-PCR of the TCR CDR3. From the multiplex PCR reads, TCRdb called clonotypes with MiXCR, one entry per CDR3 protein. The sample consists of around 520,000 distinct CDR3 sequences, less than 15% of them appearing once. Study results and limitations: Blood also carried most thyroid clonotypes expanded above 0.001.

The CDR3 has 14 residues. The germline V gene encodes CDR1 MNHNS and CDR2 SASEGT. Trimming removed 10 bases from V and 0 bases from J; junction bases left unmatched: 5. Fresh 10 ml peripheral blood yielded PBMCs. The receptor was derived from a woman between 40 and 50 years old with Graves' hyperthyroidism. The sequencing sample was made of blood. This chain connects TRBV6-1 to TRBJ2-2; 7 nucleotides line up with TRBD1. This CDR3 reads CAISGTANTGELFF. CDR3 nucleotide sequence: TGTGCCATTTCCGGGACAGCGAACACCGGGGAGCTGTTTTTT.